These T cell receptor beta chains were read from a single sample in a study of T cell changes during pregnancy in multiple sclerosis. Repertoires were generated with immunoSEQ multiplex PCR, while TCRdb's copy carries only in-frame clones and drops some. The table lists about 120,000 clones, roughly 92% of them singletons. This material consisted of peripheral blood, taken before pregnancy. The receptor set was obtained from a female donor with multiple sclerosis, enrolled in a pregnancy study. Both conserved end residues are part of each CDR3. Fields, in order: clone size, V gene, D gene, J gene, CDR3 protein, CDR3 DNA. The D gene is left open where the match is weak. Clone size is shown for a subset of rows, as once, few, many or a class of expanded clone.

abundance: -
v_gene: TRBV7-9
d_gene: -
j_gene: TRBJ2-7
CDR3aa: CASSLEGGEQYF
CDR3nt: TGTGCCAGCAGCTTAGAGGGAGGCGAGCAGTACTTC

abundance: -
v_gene: TRBV19
d_gene: -
j_gene: TRBJ2-1
CDR3aa: CASTPLGADEQFF
CDR3nt: TGTGCCAGTACCCCGCTAGGGGCAGATGAGCAGTTCTTC

abundance: -
v_gene: TRBV5-1
d_gene: -
j_gene: TRBJ2-7
CDR3aa: CASSLGYGTYEQYF
CDR3nt: TGCGCCAGCAGCTTGGGTTACGGTACCTACGAGCAGTACTTC

abundance: -
v_gene: TRBV5-1
d_gene: TRBD2
j_gene: TRBJ2-1
CDR3aa: CASSVSGANEQFF
CDR3nt: TGCGCCAGCAGCGTGAGCGGGGCCAATGAGCAGTTCTTC

abundance: -
v_gene: TRBV19
d_gene: -
j_gene: TRBJ2-1
CDR3aa: CASSISRSYNEQFF
CDR3nt: TGTGCCAGTAGTATTTCCCGCTCCTACAATGAGCAGTTCTTC

abundance: once
v_gene: TRBV9
d_gene: -
j_gene: TRBJ1-1
CDR3aa: CASSVAVGPGDTEAFF
CDR3nt: TGTGCCAGCAGCGTAGCTGTGGGGCCTGGGGACACTGAAGCTTTCTTT

abundance: once
v_gene: TRBV7-2
d_gene: TRBD1
j_gene: TRBJ1-1
CDR3aa: CASSTDRGRTEAFF
CDR3nt: TGTGCCAGCAGCACGGACAGGGGAAGGACTGAAGCTTTCTTT

abundance: -
v_gene: TRBV19
d_gene: -
j_gene: TRBJ1-2
CDR3aa: CASRTGLPNKGYTF
CDR3nt: TGTGCCAGCCGAACGGGACTCCCAAATAAGGGCTACACCTTC

abundance: -
v_gene: TRBV13
d_gene: -
j_gene: TRBJ1-1
CDR3aa: CASSFQGLADAQPNTEAFF
CDR3nt: TGTGCCAGCAGCTTCCAAGGACTGGCGGACGCACAACCGAACACTGAAGCTTTCTTT

abundance: -
v_gene: TRBV4-2
d_gene: TRBD2
j_gene: TRBJ2-2
CDR3aa: CASSQSLAGVSLTGELFF
CDR3nt: TGTGCCAGCAGCCAGTCTCTAGCGGGAGTTTCCCTCACCGGGGAGCTGTTTTTT

abundance: -
v_gene: TRBV18
d_gene: -
j_gene: TRBJ2-5
CDR3aa: CASSPPDSYQETQYF
CDR3nt: TGTGCCAGCTCACCACCGGACTCGTACCAAGAGACCCAGTACTTC

abundance: -
v_gene: TRBV11-1
d_gene: -
j_gene: TRBJ2-2
CDR3aa: CASSLTQGPNTGELFF
CDR3nt: TGTGCCAGCAGCCTCACCCAGGGTCCGAACACCGGGGAGCTGTTTTTT

abundance: -
v_gene: TRBV12-1
d_gene: -
j_gene: TRBJ2-5
CDR3aa: CASSSGDRGETQYF
CDR3nt: TGTGCCAGCAGCTCCGGGGACAGGGGGGAGACCCAGTACTTC

abundance: -
v_gene: TRBV30
d_gene: -
j_gene: TRBJ1-4
CDR3aa: CAWNKPILLNEKLFF
CDR3nt: TGTGCCTGGAATAAGCCGATTTTACTTAATGAAAAACTGTTTTTT

abundance: -
v_gene: TRBV19
d_gene: -
j_gene: TRBJ1-6
CDR3aa: CASSMRPGFHNSPLHF
CDR3nt: TGTGCCAGTAGTATGAGGCCTGGGTTCCATAATTCACCCCTCCACTTT

abundance: -
v_gene: TRBV7-2
d_gene: -
j_gene: TRBJ1-1
CDR3aa: CASSFSGRYIYTEAFF
CDR3nt: TGTGCCAGCAGCTTTAGCGGGCGCTACATCTACACTGAAGCTTTCTTT

abundance: -
v_gene: TRBV7-2
d_gene: TRBD2
j_gene: TRBJ2-5
CDR3aa: CASSFGSGRSEVGETQYF
CDR3nt: TGTGCCAGCAGCTTCGGCAGCGGGAGATCAGAAGTAGGAGAGACCCAGTACTTC

abundance: -
v_gene: TRBV14
d_gene: -
j_gene: TRBJ2-7
CDR3aa: CASSQVTYEQYF
CDR3nt: TGTGCCAGCAGCCAAGTAACCTACGAGCAGTACTTC

abundance: once
v_gene: TRBV23-1
d_gene: -
j_gene: TRBJ1-6
CDR3aa: CASSLGRGPYNSPLHF
CDR3nt: TGCGCCAGCAGTCTTGGTAGAGGCCCCTATAATTCACCCCTCCACTTT

abundance: -
v_gene: TRBV30
d_gene: -
j_gene: TRBJ2-3
CDR3aa: CAWSIGQPDTQYF
CDR3nt: TGTGCCTGGAGTATAGGACAACCAGATACGCAGTATTTT

abundance: -
v_gene: TRBV10-3
d_gene: -
j_gene: TRBJ1-4
CDR3aa: CAISGFASGGLFF
CDR3nt: TGTGCCATCAGTGGCTTTGCCTCGGGAGGACTGTTTTTT

abundance: -
v_gene: TRBV29-1
d_gene: -
j_gene: TRBJ2-7
CDR3aa: CSVQPDSTWSGEQYF
CDR3nt: TGCAGCGTCCAGCCGGACAGTACGTGGTCGGGCGAGCAGTACTTC

abundance: -
v_gene: TRBV6-5
d_gene: -
j_gene: TRBJ1-2
CDR3aa: CASSSGLGRGGYTF
CDR3nt: TGTGCCAGCAGCTCCGGATTGGGCAGGGGTGGCTACACCTTC

abundance: -
v_gene: TRBV9
d_gene: -
j_gene: TRBJ2-3
CDR3aa: CASSPYSRGSDTQYF
CDR3nt: TGTGCCAGCAGCCCGTACTCCAGGGGTTCAGATACGCAGTATTTT

abundance: once
v_gene: TRBV7-8
d_gene: TRBD1
j_gene: TRBJ2-3
CDR3aa: CASSPSNNRGGTDTQYF
CDR3nt: TGTGCCAGCAGCCCCTCAAACAACAGGGGCGGCACAGATACGCAGTATTTT

abundance: -
v_gene: TRBV6-6
d_gene: TRBD1
j_gene: TRBJ1-5
CDR3aa: CASSTSGQGNNQPQHF
CDR3nt: TGTGCCAGCAGCACGTCGGGACAGGGAAACAATCAGCCCCAGCATTTT

abundance: -
v_gene: TRBV5-1
d_gene: TRBD2
j_gene: TRBJ2-1
CDR3aa: CASSLANRGGSYNEQFF
CDR3nt: TGCGCCAGCAGCTTGGCTAACCGGGGGGGCTCCTACAATGAGCAGTTCTTC

abundance: -
v_gene: TRBV5-1
d_gene: TRBD1
j_gene: TRBJ1-4
CDR3aa: CASSLGPTGSGEKLFF
CDR3nt: TGCGCCAGCAGCTTGGGGCCGACAGGGTCTGGTGAAAAACTGTTTTTT

abundance: -
v_gene: TRBV4-1
d_gene: -
j_gene: TRBJ2-2
CDR3aa: CASSQEPWTETGELFF
CDR3nt: TGCGCCAGCAGCCAAGAACCCTGGACAGAAACCGGGGAGCTGTTTTTT

abundance: -
v_gene: TRBV25-1
d_gene: -
j_gene: TRBJ1-1
CDR3aa: CASSATTLNTEAFF
CDR3nt: TGTGCCAGCAGTGCAACGACACTGAACACTGAAGCTTTCTTT

abundance: -
v_gene: TRBV6-5
d_gene: -
j_gene: TRBJ1-2
CDR3aa: CASSYSRGWDGYTF
CDR3nt: TGTGCCAGCAGTTACTCACGGGGTTGGGATGGCTACACCTTC

abundance: once
v_gene: TRBV10-2
d_gene: TRBD2
j_gene: TRBJ2-3
CDR3aa: CATTLSSGGRTDTQYF
CDR3nt: TGCGCCACCACATTATCTAGCGGGGGGCGCACAGATACGCAGTATTTT

abundance: -
v_gene: TRBV6-5
d_gene: -
j_gene: TRBJ1-4
CDR3aa: CASSYSRLNEKLFF
CDR3nt: TGTGCCAGCAGTTACTCGAGACTTAATGAAAAACTGTTTTTT

abundance: once
v_gene: TRBV4-1
d_gene: -
j_gene: TRBJ1-1
CDR3aa: CASSQVVRARNTEAFF
CDR3nt: TGCGCCAGCAGCCAAGTGGTCCGCGCCCGGAACACTGAAGCTTTCTTT

abundance: -
v_gene: TRBV2
d_gene: TRBD2
j_gene: TRBJ2-1
CDR3aa: CASRAGTSSNSEQFF
CDR3nt: TGTGCCAGCAGAGCCGGGACTAGCTCCAATAGTGAGCAGTTCTTC

abundance: -
v_gene: TRBV10-3
d_gene: TRBD2
j_gene: TRBJ2-7
CDR3aa: CAIRVAGGSIEQYF
CDR3nt: TGTGCCATCAGGGTAGCGGGGGGTTCTATCGAGCAGTACTTC

abundance: -
v_gene: TRBV19
d_gene: -
j_gene: TRBJ2-2
CDR3aa: CASSIPRTGELFF
CDR3nt: TGTGCCAGTAGTATCCCGAGAACCGGGGAGCTGTTTTTT

abundance: -
v_gene: TRBV11-2
d_gene: TRBD2
j_gene: TRBJ2-1
CDR3aa: CASSLIAGGWNEQFF
CDR3nt: TGTGCCAGCAGCTTAATTGCGGGAGGGTGGAATGAGCAGTTCTTC

abundance: -
v_gene: TRBV10-2
d_gene: TRBD2
j_gene: TRBJ2-5
CDR3aa: CASGAGLVGETQYF
CDR3nt: TGCGCCAGCGGGGCAGGACTAGTTGGTGAGACCCAGTACTTC

abundance: -
v_gene: TRBV5-1
d_gene: TRBD2
j_gene: TRBJ2-1
CDR3aa: CASSTGTSGPYNEQFF
CDR3nt: TGCGCCAGCAGCACCGGGACTAGCGGGCCATACAATGAGCAGTTCTTC

abundance: -
v_gene: TRBV9
d_gene: -
j_gene: TRBJ2-1
CDR3aa: CASSASGFYNEQFF
CDR3nt: TGTGCCAGCAGTGCAAGCGGGTTCTACAATGAGCAGTTCTTC

abundance: -
v_gene: TRBV7-9
d_gene: TRBD1
j_gene: TRBJ2-1
CDR3aa: CASSLGGQGRGKQFF
CDR3nt: TGTGCCAGCAGCTTAGGGGGACAGGGGCGAGGGAAGCAGTTCTTC

abundance: -
v_gene: TRBV5-4
d_gene: -
j_gene: TRBJ2-1
CDR3aa: CASSFRGLYNEQFF
CDR3nt: TGTGCCAGCAGCTTTCGGGGTCTCTACAATGAGCAGTTCTTC

abundance: -
v_gene: TRBV19
d_gene: -
j_gene: TRBJ1-1
CDR3aa: CASRLVGTEAFF
CDR3nt: TGTGCCAGTCGCTTGGTCGGCACTGAAGCTTTCTTT

abundance: -
v_gene: TRBV27
d_gene: TRBD1
j_gene: TRBJ1-1
CDR3aa: CASSSAGTGGKGEAFF
CDR3nt: TGTGCCAGCAGTTCTGCCGGGACAGGGGGCAAGGGTGAAGCTTTCTTT

abundance: -
v_gene: TRBV4-2
d_gene: -
j_gene: TRBJ2-7
CDR3aa: CASSQATGITYEQYF
CDR3nt: TGTGCCAGCAGCCAGGCTACGGGAATAACCTACGAGCAGTACTTC

abundance: -
v_gene: TRBV18
d_gene: -
j_gene: TRBJ1-4
CDR3aa: CASSPRGQKATNEKLFF
CDR3nt: TGTGCCAGCTCACCACGCGGACAGAAAGCAACTAATGAAAAACTGTTTTTT

abundance: -
v_gene: TRBV5-1
d_gene: TRBD1
j_gene: TRBJ1-1
CDR3aa: CASSLQGVHTEAFF
CDR3nt: TGTGCCAGCAGCCTACAGGGGGTGCACACTGAAGCTTTCTTT

abundance: -
v_gene: TRBV25-1
d_gene: -
j_gene: TRBJ1-2
CDR3aa: CASTRGGGVKGYTF
CDR3nt: TGTGCCAGCACCAGAGGGGGGGGAGTCAAGGGCTACACCTTC

abundance: once
v_gene: TRBV29-1
d_gene: -
j_gene: TRBJ2-7
CDR3aa: CSVKQGGHEQYF
CDR3nt: TGCAGCGTTAAGCAGGGAGGCCACGAGCAGTACTTC

abundance: -
v_gene: TRBV9
d_gene: TRBD2
j_gene: TRBJ2-1
CDR3aa: CASSLSGTSGNNEQFF
CDR3nt: TGTGCCAGCAGCCTCTCCGGGACTAGCGGGAATAATGAGCAGTTCTTC

abundance: -
v_gene: TRBV5-6
d_gene: TRBD1
j_gene: TRBJ1-3
CDR3aa: CASSQPGQGSRNTIYF
CDR3nt: TGTGCCAGCAGCCAACCCGGACAGGGCAGCAGAAACACCATATATTTT

abundance: -
v_gene: TRBV19
d_gene: TRBD1
j_gene: TRBJ1-3
CDR3aa: CASSLRQGGNTIYF
CDR3nt: TGTGCCAGTAGTCTTCGACAGGGCGGAAACACCATATATTTT

abundance: -
v_gene: TRBV19
d_gene: -
j_gene: TRBJ2-1
CDR3aa: CASSSELNSYNEQFF
CDR3nt: TGTGCCAGTAGTAGCGAGTTAAACTCCTACAATGAGCAGTTCTTC

abundance: -
v_gene: TRBV30
d_gene: TRBD2
j_gene: TRBJ2-5
CDR3aa: CAWSVNPLAEYQETQYF
CDR3nt: TGTGCCTGGAGTGTGAACCCACTAGCGGAGTACCAAGAGACCCAGTACTTC